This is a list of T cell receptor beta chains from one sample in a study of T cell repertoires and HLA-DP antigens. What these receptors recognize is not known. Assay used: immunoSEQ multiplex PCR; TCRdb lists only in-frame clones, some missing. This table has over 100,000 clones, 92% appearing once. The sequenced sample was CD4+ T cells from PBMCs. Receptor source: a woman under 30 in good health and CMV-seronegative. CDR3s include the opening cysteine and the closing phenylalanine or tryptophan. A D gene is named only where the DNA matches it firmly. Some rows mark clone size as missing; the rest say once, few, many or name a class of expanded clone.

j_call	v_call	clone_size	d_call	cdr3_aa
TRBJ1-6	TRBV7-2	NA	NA	CASSLAFSSPFRKKQNSPLHF
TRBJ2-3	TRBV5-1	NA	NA	CASSRRWADTQYF
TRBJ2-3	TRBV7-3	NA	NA	CASSSNPGRGGDTQYF
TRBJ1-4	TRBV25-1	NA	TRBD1	CASSENRGLGEKLFF
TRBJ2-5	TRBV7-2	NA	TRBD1	CASSAGQEPGTQYF
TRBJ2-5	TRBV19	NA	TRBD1	CASSVTGTGRSQTQYF
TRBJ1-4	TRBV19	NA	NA	CASSIVDRRSEKLFF
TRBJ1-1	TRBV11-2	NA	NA	CASSPRPNTEAFF
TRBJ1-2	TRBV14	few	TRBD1	CASSPAGTGGHGYTF
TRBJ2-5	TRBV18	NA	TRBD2	CASSPLAGKETQYF
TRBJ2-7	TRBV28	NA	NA	CASSLPGGQGAYEQYF
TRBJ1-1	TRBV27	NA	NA	CASSSWWGNTEAFF
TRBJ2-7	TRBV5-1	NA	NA	CASSPRTGSYEQYF
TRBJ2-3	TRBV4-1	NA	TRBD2	CASSQDRERGVADTQYF
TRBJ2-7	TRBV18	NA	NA	CASSPGQNGEQYF
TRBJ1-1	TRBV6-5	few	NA	CASSSGRGDGAFF
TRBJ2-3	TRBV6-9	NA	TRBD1	CATGTGFTDTQYF
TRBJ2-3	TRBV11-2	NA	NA	CASSPEGRVADTQYF
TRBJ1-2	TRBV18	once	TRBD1	CASSPDRDYGYTF
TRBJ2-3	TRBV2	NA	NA	CASRADRTSTDTQYF
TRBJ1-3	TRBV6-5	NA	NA	CASSGGHTIYF
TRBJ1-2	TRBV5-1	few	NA	CASSTGQKNNYGYTF
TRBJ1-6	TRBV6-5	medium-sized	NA	CASCNRAYNSPLHF
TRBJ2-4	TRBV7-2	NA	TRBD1	CASSLVLDRGSRSIQYF
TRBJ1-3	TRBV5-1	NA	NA	CASSLGQVGAGNTIYF
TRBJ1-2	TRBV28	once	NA	CASTWGSGYGYTF
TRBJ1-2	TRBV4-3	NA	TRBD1	CASSPQRDRAWSGYTF